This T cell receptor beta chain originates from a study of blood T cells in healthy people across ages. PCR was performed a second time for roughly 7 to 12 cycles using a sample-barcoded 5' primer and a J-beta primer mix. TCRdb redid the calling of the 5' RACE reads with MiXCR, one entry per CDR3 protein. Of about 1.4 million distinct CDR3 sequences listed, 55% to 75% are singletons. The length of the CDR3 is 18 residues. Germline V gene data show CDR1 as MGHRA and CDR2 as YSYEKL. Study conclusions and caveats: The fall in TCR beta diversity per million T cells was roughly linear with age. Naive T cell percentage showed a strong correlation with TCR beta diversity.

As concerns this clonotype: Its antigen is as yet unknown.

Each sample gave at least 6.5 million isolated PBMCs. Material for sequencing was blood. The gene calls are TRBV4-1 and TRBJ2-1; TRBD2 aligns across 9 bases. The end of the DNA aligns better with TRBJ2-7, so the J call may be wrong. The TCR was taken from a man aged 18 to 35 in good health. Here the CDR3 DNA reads TGCGCCAGCAGCCAAGAGGGAACCGGGACTAGCCGTTACAATGAGCAGTACTTC. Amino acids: CASSQEGTGTSRYNEQYF.